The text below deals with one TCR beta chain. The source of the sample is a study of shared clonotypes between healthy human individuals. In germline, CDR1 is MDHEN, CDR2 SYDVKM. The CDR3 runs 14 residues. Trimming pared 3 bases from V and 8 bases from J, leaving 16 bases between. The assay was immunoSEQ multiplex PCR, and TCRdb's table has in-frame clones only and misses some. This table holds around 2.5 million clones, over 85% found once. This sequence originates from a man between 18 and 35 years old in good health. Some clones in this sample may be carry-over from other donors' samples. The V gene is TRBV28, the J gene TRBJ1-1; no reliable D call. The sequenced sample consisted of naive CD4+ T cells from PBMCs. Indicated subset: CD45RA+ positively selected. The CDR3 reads CASSLAGAMLEAFF. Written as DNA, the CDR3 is TGTGCCAGCAGTTTGGCAGGAGCGATGCTAGAAGCTTTCTTT.